The clone carrying this T cell receptor beta chain appeared many times. Its antigen is not identified. The data belong to a study of CD8 T cells in ankylosing spondylitis. Notes on the study in general: Matched ankylosing spondylitis synovial fluid reportedly contained a significantly enriched population of disease-linked clones. Peripheral blood samples showed relatively rare disease-linked clones, and these clones were CD8+. Seemingly characteristic of ankylosing spondylitis blood was a TCR beta motif consisting of roughly 8 highly homologous variants.

Trimming removed 7 bases from V and 6 bases from J, with 14 bases in between. CDR1 is SNHLY and CDR2 is FYNNEI in the germline V gene. There are 13 residues in the CDR3. TCRdb passed the 5' RACE reads through MiXCR, listing each CDR3 protein once. The repertoire holds 30,000 to 45,000 distinct CDR3 sequences, with around 6.2% as singletons. The sample taken for sequencing was blood, either unsorted or a sorted T cell fraction (not recorded which). V gene TRBV2 combines with J gene TRBJ2-3; D gene ambiguous. The TCR originated in a male donor with ankylosing spondylitis or in good health (not recorded which). The CDR3 sequence is CASTTGIGDTQYF. CDR3 nucleotides: TGTGCCAGCACCACTGGTATTGGGGATACGCAGTATTTT.